The clone carrying this TCR beta chain was counted a few times. Arm-PCR of CDR3 regions and iRepertoire HTBI primers were used to build TCR beta libraries. TCRdb recomputed calls from the multiplex PCR reads with MiXCR, one row per CDR3 protein. The profile covers more than 450,000 distinct CDR3 sequences, with about 11% appearing a single time and about 8.9% taken by the ten largest. CDR1 is MNHEY, CDR2 SMNVEV, per germline (reference sequence). V dropped 3 bases and J dropped 6 bases, with 14 bases sitting between them. This CDR3 is 14 amino acids long. Specified time point: newly diagnosed GD, antithyroid drugs for less than 3 months. Preparation of the TCR library used RNA extracted from PBMCs. These data are taken from a study of regulatory T cells in long-lasting Graves disease. The sample also formed part of further work on T cells in Graves' hyperthyroidism and ophthalmopathy. That paper adds: First-round RT-PCR with HTBI primers amplified the TCR CDR3 region.

The chain carries TRBV27 and TRBJ1-1; D is possibly TRBD1 (5 bases). Source: peripheral blood mononuclear cells (PBMCs), taken at new diagnosis, from a patient treated with antithyroid drugs. This TCR came from a woman younger than 45 with Graves disease. The CDR3 protein is CASSFIGGNAEAFF. As DNA, the CDR3 is TGTGCCAGCAGTTTCATCGGGGGAAACGCTGAAGCTTTCTTT.